Listed below are T cell receptor beta chains from one sample, sequenced in a study of T cell clonotyping in hematopoietic cell transplantation. Assay used: immunoSEQ multiplex PCR; TCRdb lists only in-frame clones, some missing. The sample holds about 47,000 clones, roughly 80% seen once. The sequencing used peripheral blood mononuclear cells, collected before stem cell transplant. All receptors derive from a man between 60 and 75 years old with myelodysplastic syndrome. Some clones in this sample may be carry-over from other donors' samples. The CDR3 runs from the conserved cysteine through the conserved F or W. Each record gives: D gene, V gene, clone size, J gene, CDR3 protein, CDR3 DNA. The D gene is left open where the match is weak. A clone size is listed for some rows: how often the clone was seen (once, few, many), or a class if it is expanded.

.	TRBV12-5	.	TRBJ2-1	CASGLVEGVGNEQFF	TGTGCTAGTGGTTTGGTAGAGGGCGTGGGCAATGAGCAGTTCTTC
.	TRBV21-1	.	TRBJ2-7	CASSQGDSYEQYF	TGTGCCAGTTCACAGGGGGACTCCTACGAGCAGTACTTC
.	TRBV5-6	.	TRBJ2-3	CASSSLQGRWTDTQYF	TGTGCCAGCAGCTCCCTACAGGGTCGTTGGACAGATACGCAGTATTTT
.	TRBV5-8	.	TRBJ2-2	CASPGNTGELFF	TGTGCCAGCCCAGGGAACACCGGGGAGCTGTTTTTT
.	TRBV5-8	.	TRBJ2-3	CASRFSGGDTQYF	TGTGCCAGCAGGTTTAGTGGGGGAGATACGCAGTATTTT
.	TRBV6-5	.	TRBJ1-3	CASSYRQAGNTIYF	TGTGCCAGCAGTTATCGACAAGCAGGAAACACCATATATTTT
TRBD1	TRBV7-9	.	TRBJ2-7	CASSKTGQVKGSEQYF	TGTGCCAGCAGCAAAACCGGACAGGTCAAGGGGAGCGAGCAGTACTTC
.	TRBV5-1	.	TRBJ2-1	CASSSPGTHYNEQFF	TGCGCCAGCAGCTCGCCGGGGACTCACTACAATGAGCAGTTCTTC
.	TRBV4-2	.	TRBJ2-4	CASSQGVEGPLAKNIQYF	TGTGCCAGCAGCCAGGGGGTGGAGGGGCCCCTAGCCAAAAACATTCAGTACTTC
TRBD1	TRBV19	.	TRBJ1-4	CASSPGQRQGEKLFF	TGTGCCAGTAGTCCGGGACAGCGGCAGGGTGAAAAACTGTTTTTT
TRBD1	TRBV11-2	.	TRBJ1-1	CASSARQGANTEAFF	TGTGCCAGCAGCGCCCGACAGGGGGCCAACACTGAAGCTTTCTTT
.	TRBV4-3	.	TRBJ1-2	CASSQDWDGNYGYTF	TGCGCCAGCAGCCAAGATTGGGACGGTAACTATGGCTACACCTTC
.	TRBV11-2	.	TRBJ2-7	CASSLVNSEQYF	TGTGCCAGCAGCTTGGTAAACAGCGAGCAGTACTTC
.	TRBV2	.	TRBJ1-1	CASVGSDNKNTEAFF	TGTGCCAGCGTAGGTTCCGACAACAAGAACACTGAAGCTTTCTTT
TRBD1	TRBV7-6	once	TRBJ1-4	CASSLALMGRGRMDEKLFF	TGTGCCAGCAGCTTAGCGCTAATGGGCAGGGGGAGGATGGATGAAAAACTGTTTTTT
.	TRBV30	once	TRBJ2-7	CAWDPGTPTYEQYF	TGTGCCTGGGACCCCGGGACACCCACCTACGAGCAGTACTTC
.	TRBV7-2	.	TRBJ2-7	CASSVTGTRSSYEQYF	TGTGCCAGCAGCGTCACCGGGACGAGGAGCTCCTACGAGCAGTACTTC
.	TRBV5-1	.	TRBJ2-7	CASSIAGDSSYEQYF	TGCGCCAGCAGTATTGCCGGAGACAGCTCCTACGAGCAGTACTTC
TRBD1	TRBV7-9	.	TRBJ2-3	CASSPDRVGTQYF	TGTGCCAGCAGCCCCGACAGGGTTGGTACGCAGTATTTT